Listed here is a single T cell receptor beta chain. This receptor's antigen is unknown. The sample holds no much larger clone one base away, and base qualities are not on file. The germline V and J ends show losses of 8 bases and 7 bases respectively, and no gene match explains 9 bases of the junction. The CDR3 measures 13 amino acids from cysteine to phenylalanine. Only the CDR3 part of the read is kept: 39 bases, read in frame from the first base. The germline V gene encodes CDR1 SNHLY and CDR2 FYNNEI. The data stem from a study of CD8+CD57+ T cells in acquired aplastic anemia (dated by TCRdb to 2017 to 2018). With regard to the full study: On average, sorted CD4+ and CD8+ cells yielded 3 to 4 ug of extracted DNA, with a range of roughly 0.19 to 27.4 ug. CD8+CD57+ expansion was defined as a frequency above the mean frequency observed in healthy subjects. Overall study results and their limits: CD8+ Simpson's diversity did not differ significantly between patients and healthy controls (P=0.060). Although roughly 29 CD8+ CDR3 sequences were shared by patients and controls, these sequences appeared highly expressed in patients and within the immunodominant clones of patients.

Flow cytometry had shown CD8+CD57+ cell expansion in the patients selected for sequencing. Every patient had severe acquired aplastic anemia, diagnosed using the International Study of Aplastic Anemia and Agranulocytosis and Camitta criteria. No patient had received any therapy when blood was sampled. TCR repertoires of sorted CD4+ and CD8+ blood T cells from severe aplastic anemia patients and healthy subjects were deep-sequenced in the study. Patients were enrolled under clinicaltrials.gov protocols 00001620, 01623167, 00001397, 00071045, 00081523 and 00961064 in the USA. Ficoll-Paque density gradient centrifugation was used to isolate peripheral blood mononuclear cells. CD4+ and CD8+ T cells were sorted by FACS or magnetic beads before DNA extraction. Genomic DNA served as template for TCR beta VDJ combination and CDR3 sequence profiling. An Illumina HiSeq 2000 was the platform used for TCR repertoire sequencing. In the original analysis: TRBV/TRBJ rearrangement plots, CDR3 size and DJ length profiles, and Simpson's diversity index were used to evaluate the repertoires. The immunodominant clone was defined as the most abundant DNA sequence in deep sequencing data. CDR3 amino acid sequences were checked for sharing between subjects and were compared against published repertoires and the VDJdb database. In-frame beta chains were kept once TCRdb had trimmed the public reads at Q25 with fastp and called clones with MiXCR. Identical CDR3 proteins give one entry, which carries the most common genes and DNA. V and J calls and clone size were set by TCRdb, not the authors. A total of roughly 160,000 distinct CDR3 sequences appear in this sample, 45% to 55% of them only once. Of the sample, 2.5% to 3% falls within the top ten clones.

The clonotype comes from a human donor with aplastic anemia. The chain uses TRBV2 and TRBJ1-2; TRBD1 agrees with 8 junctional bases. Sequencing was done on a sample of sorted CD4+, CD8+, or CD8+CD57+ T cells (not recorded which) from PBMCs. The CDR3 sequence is CASPRQGLSGYTF. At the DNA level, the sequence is TGTGCCAGCCCTCGACAGGGGTTGAGTGGCTACACCTTC.